This T cell receptor beta chain derives from a study of blood T cell repertoires in COVID-19. The overall study: COVID-19 samples, acute and convalescent, were from the United States, Italy and Spain. In each case, the material was cDNA or gDNA derived from T cells, B-cell-depleted T cells, or PBMCs.

In the original processing: Scientists estimated how many nucleated cells there were by amplifying reference gene primers. Assay: immunoSEQ multiplex PCR; the TCRdb copy retains only in-frame clones and omits some. The D gene and trimming were derived from the DNA, and the V and J assignments and clone size from that table. The sample lists 250,000 or so clones, 88% seen once, with roughly 0.8% in the top ten. The V gene's germline CDR1 is ENHRY and CDR2 SYGVKD. Trimming shortened V by 6 bases and J by 3 bases, and 4 bases separated the two germline ends. The CDR3 contains 11 residues. This clonotype originated in a woman younger than 45 with acute or convalescent COVID-19. The source material was peripheral blood. The chain recombines TRBV10-3 with TRBJ2-3; no firm D call. The CDR3 here is CAIRQTDTQYF. In DNA form, the CDR3 reads TGTGCCATCAGACAAACAGATACGCAGTATTTT.